This T cell receptor beta chain appears in the sequencing data of a study of immune evolution from preneoplasia to lung adenocarcinoma. The CDR3 extends over 13 amino acids. CDR1 and CDR2 (germline): SNHLY, FYNNEI. V lost 3 bases, J lost 8 bases, and 14 bases lay in between. Some clones are missing from TCRdb's copy, which holds only in-frame ones; the method was immunoSEQ multiplex PCR. Of roughly 35,000 clones in the sample, roughly 71% were seen once. V and J are TRBV2 and TRBJ2-7; weak D call: TRBD2 (6 bases). The TCR comes from a person between 55 and 69 years old with lung adenocarcinoma. Sequences were obtained from FFPE invasive lung adenocarcinoma tissue. DNA of the CDR3: TGTGCCAGCAGTGATACGGGACTGAGTCAGCAGTACTTC. This gives the protein CASSDTGLSQQYF.